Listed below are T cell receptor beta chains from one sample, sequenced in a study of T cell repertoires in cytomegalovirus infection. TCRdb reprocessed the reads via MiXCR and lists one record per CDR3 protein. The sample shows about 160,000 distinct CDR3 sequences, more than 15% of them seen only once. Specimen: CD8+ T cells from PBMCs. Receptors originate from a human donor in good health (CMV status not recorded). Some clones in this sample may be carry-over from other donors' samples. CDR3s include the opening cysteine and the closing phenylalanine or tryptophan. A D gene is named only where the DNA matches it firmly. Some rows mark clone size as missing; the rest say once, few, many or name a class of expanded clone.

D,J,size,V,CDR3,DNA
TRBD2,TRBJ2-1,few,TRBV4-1,CASSHDLAGGDNEQFF,TGCGCCAGCAGCCATGATCTAGCGGGAGGAGACAATGAGCAGTTCTTC
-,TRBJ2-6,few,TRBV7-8,CASSRRPGRAPSGANVLTF,TGTGCCAGCAGTCGCAGACCCGGGCGCGCCCCCTCTGGGGCCAACGTCCTGACTTTC
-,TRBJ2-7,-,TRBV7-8,CASSSSWNPTEQYF,TGTGCCAGCAGCTCTTCATGGAACCCCACCGAGCAGTACTTC
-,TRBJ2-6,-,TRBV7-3,CASSPTVAGANVLTF,TGTGCCAGCAGCCCGACAGTTGCTGGGGCCAACGTCCTGACTTTC
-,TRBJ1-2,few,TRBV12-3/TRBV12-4,CASSLRDGTPRGYTF,TGTGCCAGCAGCCTACGGGACGGGACCCCACGGGGCTACACCTTC
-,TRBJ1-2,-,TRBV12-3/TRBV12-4,CASSPRGAYGYTF,TGTGCCAGCAGTCCCCGGGGAGCCTATGGCTACACCTTC
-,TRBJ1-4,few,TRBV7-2,CASSLRQPATNEKLFF,TGTGCCAGCAGCTTAAGACAGCCTGCAACTAATGAAAAACTGTTTTTT
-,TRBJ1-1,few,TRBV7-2,CASSPSWGGNTEAFF,TGTGCCAGCAGCCCCTCCTGGGGGGGGAACACTGAAGCTTTCTTT
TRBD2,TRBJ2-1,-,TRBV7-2,CASSFGGGQYNEQFF,TGTGCCAGCAGCTTCGGGGGGGGGCAGTATAATGAGCAGTTCTTC
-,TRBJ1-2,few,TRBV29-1,CSEESRANYGYTF,TGCAGCGAGGAGAGCCGGGCCAACTATGGCTACACCTTC
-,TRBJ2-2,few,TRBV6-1,CASSYRTENTGELFF,TGTGCCAGCAGTTATCGGACAGAGAACACCGGGGAGCTGTTTTTT
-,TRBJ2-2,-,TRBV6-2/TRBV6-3,CASSYGWETTGELFF,TGTGCCAGCAGTTACGGCTGGGAGACGACCGGGGAGCTGTTTTTT
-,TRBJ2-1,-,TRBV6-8,CASSYGPEGRREQFF,TGTGCCAGCAGTTACGGGCCCGAGGGGCGCCGTGAGCAGTTCTTC
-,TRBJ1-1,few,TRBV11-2,CASTAGSTEAFF,TGTGCCAGCACCGCCGGCAGCACTGAAGCTTTCTTT
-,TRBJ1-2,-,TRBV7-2,CASPGAELIANYGYTF,TGTGCCAGCCCCGGGGCGGAGTTGATTGCTAACTATGGCTACACCTTC
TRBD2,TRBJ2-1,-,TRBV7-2,CASDGEGGRAGPYNEQFF,TGTGCCAGCGATGGAGAGGGAGGGAGGGCGGGACCCTACAATGAGCAGTTCTTC
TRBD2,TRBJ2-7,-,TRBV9,CASGTSASYEQYF,TGTGCCAGCGGGACTAGCGCCTCCTACGAGCAGTACTTC
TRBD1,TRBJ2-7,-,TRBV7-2,CASSSPDRGYEQYF,TGTGCCAGCAGCTCACCCGACAGGGGGTACGAGCAGTACTTC
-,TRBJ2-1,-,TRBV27,CASSFSEAGDEQFF,TGTGCCAGCAGTTTCTCCGAGGCGGGCGATGAGCAGTTCTTC
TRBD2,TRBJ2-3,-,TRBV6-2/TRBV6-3,CASSYPPSGRAADTQYF,TGTGCCAGCAGTTACCCTCCTAGCGGGAGGGCTGCAGATACGCAGTATTTT
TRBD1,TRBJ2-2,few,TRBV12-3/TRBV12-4,CASFLQGGQGNTGELFF,TGTGCCAGCTTCCTTCAAGGAGGACAGGGTAACACCGGGGAGCTGTTTTTT
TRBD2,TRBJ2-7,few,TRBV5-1,CASSFTSGRAHEQYF,TGCGCCAGCAGCTTCACTAGCGGGAGGGCCCACGAGCAGTACTTC
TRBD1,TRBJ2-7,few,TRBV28,CASSRGQVFSYEQYF,TGTGCCAGCAGCCGAGGACAGGTTTTCTCCTACGAGCAGTACTTC
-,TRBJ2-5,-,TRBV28,CASSLYRAVGTQYF,TGTGCCAGCAGTTTATACAGGGCGGTCGGGACCCAGTACTTC
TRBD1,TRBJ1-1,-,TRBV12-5,CASGPGTGGTEAFF,TGTGCTAGTGGCCCAGGGACAGGGGGCACTGAAGCTTTCTTT
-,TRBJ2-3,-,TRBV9,CASSRRALHLTDTQYF,TGTGCCAGCAGCAGACGGGCCCTACACCTCACAGATACGCAGTATTTT
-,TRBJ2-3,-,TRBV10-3,CAIGNSGTDTQYF,TGTGCCATCGGGAATTCGGGCACAGATACGCAGTATTTT
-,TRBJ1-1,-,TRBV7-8,CASSPPWQSNTEAFF,TGTGCCAGCAGCCCCCCCTGGCAGAGCAACACTGAAGCTTTCTTT
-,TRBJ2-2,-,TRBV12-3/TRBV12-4,CASINGEAVTGELFF,TGTGCCAGCATCAATGGGGAGGCGGTTACCGGGGAGCTGTTTTTT
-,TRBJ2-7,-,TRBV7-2,CASTAGSYEQYF,TGTGCCAGCACCGCGGGGTCCTACGAGCAGTACTTC
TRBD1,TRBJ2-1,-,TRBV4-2,CASSPRTGGPNEQFF,TGTGCCAGCAGTCCTCGGACAGGGGGTCCAAATGAGCAGTTCTTC
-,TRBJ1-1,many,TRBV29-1,CSVPGAANTEAFF,TGCAGCGTCCCGGGGGCAGCGAACACTGAAGCTTTCTTT
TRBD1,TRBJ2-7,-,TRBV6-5,CASSYSNRGEQYF,TGTGCCAGCAGTTACTCGAACAGGGGCGAGCAGTACTTC
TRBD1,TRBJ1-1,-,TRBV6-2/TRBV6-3,CAVWDRGTEAFF,TGTGCCGTTTGGGACAGGGGGACTGAAGCTTTCTTT
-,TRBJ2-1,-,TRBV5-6,CASTPPGRQTSNEQFF,TGTGCCAGCACCCCCCCGGGGAGGCAAACTTCCAATGAGCAGTTCTTC
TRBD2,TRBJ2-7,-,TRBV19,CASRALSSGPTYEQYF,TGTGCCAGTAGGGCCCTATCTAGCGGGCCGACCTACGAGCAGTACTTC
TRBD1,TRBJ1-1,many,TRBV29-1,CSAGTGEYEAFF,TGCAGCGCCGGGACAGGGGAGTATGAAGCTTTCTTT
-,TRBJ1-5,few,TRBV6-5,CASSYRSDGQPQHF,TGTGCCAGCAGTTACCGGAGTGACGGTCAGCCCCAGCATTTT
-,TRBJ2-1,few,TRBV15,CATSREWSFQDNEQFF,TGTGCCACCAGCAGAGAGTGGAGTTTTCAGGACAATGAGCAGTTCTTC
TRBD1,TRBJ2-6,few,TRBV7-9,CASSVPGGAGANVLTF,TGTGCCAGCAGCGTACCAGGGGGCGCTGGGGCCAACGTCCTGACTTTC
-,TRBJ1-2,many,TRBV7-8,CASSLSTGTNYGYTF,TGTGCCAGCAGCTTGAGTACAGGGACTAACTATGGCTACACCTTC
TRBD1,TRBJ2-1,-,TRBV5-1,CASSSSGTGVYNEQFF,TGCGCCAGCAGCTCTTCCGGGACAGGGGTGTACAATGAGCAGTTCTTC
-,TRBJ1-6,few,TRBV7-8,CASSPKAGQLISLHF,TGTGCCAGCAGCCCTAAGGCGGGACAATTGATCTCCCTCCACTTT
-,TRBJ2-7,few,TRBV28,CASSPGAGGYEQYF,TGTGCCAGCAGTCCAGGGGCCGGGGGTTACGAGCAGTACTTC
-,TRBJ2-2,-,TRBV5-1,CASSLVGGRNTGELFF,TGCGCCAGCAGCTTGGTCGGGGGAAGAAACACCGGGGAGCTGTTTTTT
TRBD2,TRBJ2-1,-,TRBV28,CASSMTSGRADEQFF,TGTGCCAGCAGCATGACTAGCGGGAGAGCGGATGAGCAGTTCTTC
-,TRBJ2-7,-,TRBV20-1,CSARRPGPKGYEQYF,TGCAGTGCTAGACGGCCGGGACCTAAGGGCTACGAGCAGTACTTC